This T cell receptor beta chain was found in a study of glioma-infiltrating T cells. General study results and limits: CDR3 overlap between tissue and blood was very small. Non-neoplastic patients had below-expected tissue-blood divergence, while all gliomas exceeded expectation.

Amplification of TCR alpha and beta CDR3 regions from RNA used iRepertoire nested multiplex PCR. One-step reverse transcription and amplification started from approximately 100-400 ng of tissue mRNA or PBMC total RNA. TCRdb analysed the multiplex PCR reads with MiXCR anew, one entry per CDR3 protein. Among roughly 190,000 distinct CDR3 sequences listed, about 31% were seen once. The germline V gene encodes CDR1 MNHEY and CDR2 SMNVEV (reference sequence). CDR3 length: 13 residues. V shed 2 bases and J shed 1 base, with 6 bases lying between them. This clonotype has a count of ten or more. What it binds is unknown.

The chain joins TRBV27 to TRBJ2-7, with D unclear. The source material was glioma tissue, nonneoplastic brain tissue, or PBMCs (not recorded which). This clonotype originated in a human donor with low-grade glioma or glioblastoma, undergoing nonglioma brain surgery, or in good health (not recorded which). The DNA for the CDR3 is TGTGCCAGCAGTTTACGTGTGTCCTACGAGCAGTACTTC. It specifies CASSLRVSYEQYF.